Given below is one T cell receptor beta chain in context. Authors' processing steps: The authors estimated nucleated cell counts from reference gene primer amplification. Generated by immunoSEQ multiplex PCR, the TCRdb table keeps only in-frame clones and is missing some. Clone size and V and J calls were adopted from that table, with D and trimming inferred from the DNA. This table holds around 270,000 clones, more than 75% found once. This sample stems from a study of blood T cell repertoires in COVID-19. On the study more broadly: COVID-19 samples from acute and convalescent phases originated in the United States, Italy and Spain. PBMCs, B-cell-depleted T cells, or T cells provided the cDNA or gDNA that made up the material.

The V gene's germline CDR1 is SQVTM and CDR2 ANQGSEA. V dropped 7 bases and J dropped 0 bases, with 18 bases sitting between them. CDR3 length: 15 residues. The sequence derives from a man aged 35 to 55 who had recovered from COVID-19. The sample consisted of peripheral blood. The chain uses TRBV29-1 and TRBJ1-1; a possible D gene is TRBD1 (6 bases). The CDR3 is CSGKLTGPMNTEAFF. The CDR3 coding sequence is TGCAGCGGTAAGTTGACAGGCCCCATGAACACTGAAGCTTTCTTT.